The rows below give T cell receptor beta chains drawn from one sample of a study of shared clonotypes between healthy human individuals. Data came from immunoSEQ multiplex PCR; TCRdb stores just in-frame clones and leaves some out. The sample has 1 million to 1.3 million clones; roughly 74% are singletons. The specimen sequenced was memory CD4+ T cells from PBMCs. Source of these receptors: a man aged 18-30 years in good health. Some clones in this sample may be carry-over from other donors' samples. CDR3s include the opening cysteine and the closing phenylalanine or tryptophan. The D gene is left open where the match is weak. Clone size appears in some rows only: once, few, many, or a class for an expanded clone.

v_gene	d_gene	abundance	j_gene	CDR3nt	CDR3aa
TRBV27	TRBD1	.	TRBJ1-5	TGTGCCAGCAGCAAACAGGGGGCGGGTCAGCCCCAGCATTTT	CASSKQGAGQPQHF
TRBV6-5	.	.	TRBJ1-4	TGTGCCAGCAGTTACGTGGGGACAGAAAAACTGTTTTTT	CASSYVGTEKLFF
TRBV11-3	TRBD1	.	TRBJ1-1	TGTGCCAGCAGCTTATCGGGGGGACAGTTGAACACTGAAGCTTTCTTT	CASSLSGGQLNTEAFF
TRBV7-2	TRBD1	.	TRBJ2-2	TGTGCCAGCAGCTTACACGCAGGGGGAAACACCGGGGAGCTGTTTTTT	CASSLHAGGNTGELFF
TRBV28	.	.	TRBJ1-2	TGTGCCAGCGCAAGGGTCCCAGACGGCTATGGCTACACCTTC	CASARVPDGYGYTF
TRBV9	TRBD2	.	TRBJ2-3	TGTGCCAGCAGCCCCAACCCCGGGACTAGTCTGCAGTATTTT	CASSPNPGTSLQYF
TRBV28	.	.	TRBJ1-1	TGTGCCAGCAGTACCAGGGAGGGGGCTTTCTTT	CASSTREGAFF
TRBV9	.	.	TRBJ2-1	TGTGCCAGCAGCCCACGCTCTAGCGGAGGGGGGAATGAGCAGTTCTTC	CASSPRSSGGGNEQFF
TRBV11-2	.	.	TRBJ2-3	TGTGCCAGCAGCCGCGGTGGTTCCGGGGCTGGCACAGATACGCAGTATTTT	CASSRGGSGAGTDTQYF
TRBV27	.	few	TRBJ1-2	TGTGCCAGCAGTCCAAAAATACCCTATGGCTACACCTTC	CASSPKIPYGYTF
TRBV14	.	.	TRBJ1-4	TGTGCCAGCAGCCAAGCGCCACTCACCAATGAAAAACTGTTTTTT	CASSQAPLTNEKLFF
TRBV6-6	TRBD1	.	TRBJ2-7	TGTGCCAGCAAGGAGGGGACAGGGGGTTACAAGCAGTACTTC	CASKEGTGGYKQYF
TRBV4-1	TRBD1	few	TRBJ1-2	TGCGCCAGCAGCCAAGGGGAGTCCCGGGACAGGGGCTATGGCTACACCTTC	CASSQGESRDRGYGYTF
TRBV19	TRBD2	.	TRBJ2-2	TGTGCCAGTAGTAGCCCTCCGGGACTAGTCATCGGGGAGCTGTTTTTT	CASSSPPGLVIGELFF
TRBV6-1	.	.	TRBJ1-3	TGTGCCAGCAGTGTGACAGACTCTGGAAACACCATATATTTT	CASSVTDSGNTIYF
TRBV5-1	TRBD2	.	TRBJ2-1	TGCGCCAGCAGCTCTGGGACTAGCGGGAACAATGAGCAGTTCTTC	CASSSGTSGNNEQFF
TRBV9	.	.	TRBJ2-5	TGTGCCAGCAGGGGAAGCGGCCAAGAGACCCAGTACTTC	CASRGSGQETQYF
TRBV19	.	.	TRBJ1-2	TGTGCCAGTACCGTGACGGGGGGGTCTAACTATGGCTACACCTTC	CASTVTGGSNYGYTF
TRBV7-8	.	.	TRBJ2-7	TGTGCCAGCAGCAAACGGGGTGATTCCTACGAGCAGTACTTC	CASSKRGDSYEQYF
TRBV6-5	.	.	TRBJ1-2	TGTGCCAGCAGTTACTCGAAAACCGGTCTCTATGGCTACACCTTC	CASSYSKTGLYGYTF
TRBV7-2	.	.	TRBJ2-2	TGTGCCAGCAGCTTTACGGTCGTTGGCACCGGGGAGCTGTTTTTT	CASSFTVVGTGELFF
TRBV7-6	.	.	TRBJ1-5	TGTGCCAGCAGCTTAGGGGTTCTGAGCAATCAGCCCCAGCATTTT	CASSLGVLSNQPQHF
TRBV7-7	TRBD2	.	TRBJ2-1	TGTGCCAGCAGCTTAGGAGGGACTAGCCACAATGAGCAGTTCTTC	CASSLGGTSHNEQFF
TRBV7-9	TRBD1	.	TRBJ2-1	TGTGCCAGCAGCCCCTCGACAGGGATCACCTACAATGAGCAGTTCTTC	CASSPSTGITYNEQFF
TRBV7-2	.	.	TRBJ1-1	TGTGCCAGCAGCTTCGGGACGGCCAACACTGAAGCTTTCTTT	CASSFGTANTEAFF
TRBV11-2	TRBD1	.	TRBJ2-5	TGTGCCAGCAGACCGACAGGGGGGGCACCGTGGGAGACCCAGTACTTC	CASRPTGGAPWETQYF
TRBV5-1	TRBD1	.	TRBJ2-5	TGCGCCAGCAGCCTCACCGGGACAGGGTTGCCAGAGACCCAGTACTTC	CASSLTGTGLPETQYF
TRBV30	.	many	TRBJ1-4	TGTGCCTGCAGGCCTAATGAAAAACTGTTTTTT	CACRPNEKLFF
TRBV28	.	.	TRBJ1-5	TGTGCCAGCAGTTTCGGGGTAGGGGGGCACTTCGAGGAGCCCCAGCATTTT	CASSFGVGGHFEEPQHF
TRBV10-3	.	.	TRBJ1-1	TGTGCCATCAGTGCCAGGACAGATAACACTGAAGCTTTCTTT	CAISARTDNTEAFF
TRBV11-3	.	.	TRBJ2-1	TGTGCCAGCAGCTTAGGGGGGGTCAACTACAATGAGCAGTTCTTC	CASSLGGVNYNEQFF
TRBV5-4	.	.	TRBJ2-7	TGTGCCAGCAGCTTGGAAGGTACACTCGGCGAGCAGTACTTC	CASSLEGTLGEQYF
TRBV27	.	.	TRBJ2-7	TGTGCCAGCAGTTTATCGGGAGATTCCTACGAGCAGTACTTC	CASSLSGDSYEQYF
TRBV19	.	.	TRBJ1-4	TGTGCCAGTAGTAGGACCTGGACGGGAACTAATGAAAAACTGTTTTTT	CASSRTWTGTNEKLFF
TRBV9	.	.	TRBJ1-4	TGTGCCAGCAGCGTAGCAGGTGGTCGGGTGTTTTTT	CASSVAGGRVFF
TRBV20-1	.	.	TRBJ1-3	TGCAGTGCAGAGTCCGGAAACACCATATATTTT	CSAESGNTIYF
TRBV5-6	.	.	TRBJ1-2	TGTGCCAGCAGCGAGGACGGGGGTAACTATGGCTACACCTTC	CASSEDGGNYGYTF
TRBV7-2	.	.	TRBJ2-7	TGTGCCAGCAGCCGCAATCGGTACGAGCAGTACTTC	CASSRNRYEQYF
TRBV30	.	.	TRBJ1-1	TGTGCCTGGATCATTTGGGGGAACACTGAAGCTTTCTTT	CAWIIWGNTEAFF
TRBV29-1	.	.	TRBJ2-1	TGCAGCGTTGGGACTTCTTACAATGAGCAGTTCTTC	CSVGTSYNEQFF
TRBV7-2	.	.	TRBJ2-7	TGTGCCAGCAGCATACTAGCTGCAACCTACGAGCAGTACTTC	CASSILAATYEQYF
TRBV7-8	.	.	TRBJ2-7	TGTGCCAGCAGCCCCGGCCGTGCTGGATCCTACGAGCAGTACTTC	CASSPGRAGSYEQYF
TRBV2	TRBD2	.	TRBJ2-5	TGTGCCAGCAGCTCCAGGGGCGGGAGGAAACAAGAGACCCAGTACTTC	CASSSRGGRKQETQYF
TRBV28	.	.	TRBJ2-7	TGTGCCGCGGGACAGAGCTCCTACGAGCAGTACTTC	CAAGQSSYEQYF
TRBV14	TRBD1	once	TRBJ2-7	TGTGCCAGCAGCCAAGAGGGACAGGTCTACCACGGGCAGTACTTC	CASSQEGQVYHGQYF
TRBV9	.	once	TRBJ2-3	TGTGCCAGCAGCCGCCAGCACCCAGATACGCAGTATTTT	CASSRQHPDTQYF
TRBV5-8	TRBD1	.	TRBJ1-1	TGTGCCAGCAGCACAGGACAGGGGAAGGTCACTGAAGCTTTCTTT	CASSTGQGKVTEAFF
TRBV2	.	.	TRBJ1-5	TGTGCCAGCAGTGTTGGGGGGAACGGCAATCAGCCCCAGCATTTT	CASSVGGNGNQPQHF
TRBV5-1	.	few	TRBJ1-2	TGCGCCAGCAGCCCGGGCAGCTCCTATGGCTACACCTTC	CASSPGSSYGYTF
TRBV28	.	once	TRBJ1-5	TGTGCCAGCCAGGGTCCGGGGGCACTTTATAGCAATCAGCCCCAGCATTTT	CASQGPGALYSNQPQHF
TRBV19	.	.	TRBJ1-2	TGTGCCAGTAACTTTATCTGGAGTGGTGGCTACACCTTC	CASNFIWSGGYTF